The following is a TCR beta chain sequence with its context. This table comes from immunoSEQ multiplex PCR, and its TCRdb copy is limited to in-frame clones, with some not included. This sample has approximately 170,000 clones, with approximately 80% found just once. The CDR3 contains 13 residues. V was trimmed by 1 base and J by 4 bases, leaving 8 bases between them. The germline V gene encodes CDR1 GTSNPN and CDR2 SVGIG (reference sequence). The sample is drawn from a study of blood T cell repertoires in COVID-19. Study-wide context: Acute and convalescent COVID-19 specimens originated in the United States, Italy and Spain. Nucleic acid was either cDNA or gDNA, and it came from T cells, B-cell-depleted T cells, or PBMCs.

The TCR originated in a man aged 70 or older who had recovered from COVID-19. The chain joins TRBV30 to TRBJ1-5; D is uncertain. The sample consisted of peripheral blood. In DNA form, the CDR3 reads TGTGCCTGGAGTGGAGGTAGAAATCAGCCCCAGCATTTT. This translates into CAWSGGRNQPQHF.